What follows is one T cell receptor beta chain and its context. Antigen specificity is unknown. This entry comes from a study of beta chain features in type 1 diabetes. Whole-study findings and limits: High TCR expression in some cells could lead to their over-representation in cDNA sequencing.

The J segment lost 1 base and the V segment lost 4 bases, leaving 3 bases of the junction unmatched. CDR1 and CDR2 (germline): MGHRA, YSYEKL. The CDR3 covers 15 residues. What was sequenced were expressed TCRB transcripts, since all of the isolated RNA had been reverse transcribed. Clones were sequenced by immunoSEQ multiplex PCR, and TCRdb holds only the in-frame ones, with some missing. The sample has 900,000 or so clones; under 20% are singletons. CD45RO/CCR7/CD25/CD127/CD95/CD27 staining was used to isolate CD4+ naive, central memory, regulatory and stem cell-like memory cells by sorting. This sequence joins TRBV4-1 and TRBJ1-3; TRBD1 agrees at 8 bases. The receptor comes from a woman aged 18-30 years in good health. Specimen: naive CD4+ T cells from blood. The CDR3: CASSLDRGSGNTIYF. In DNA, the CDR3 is TGCGCCAGCAGCCTCGACAGGGGATCTGGAAACACCATATATTTT.